Below, 10 T cell receptor beta chains from the same sample are listed, as sequenced in a study of blood T cell repertoires in COVID-19. Sequenced by immunoSEQ multiplex PCR; TCRdb stores in-frame clones only, minus some. The sample lists roughly 230,000 clones, around 83% seen once, with approximately 9% in the top ten. The sequencing input was peripheral blood. The receptors stem from a man aged 35 to 55 with active or convalescent COVID-19.

The chain joins TRBV27 to TRBJ1-1; D perhaps matches TRBD1 (5 bases). The CDR3 length is 15 residues. Trimming removed 6 bases at V and 4 bases at J, with 18 bases between. Germline CDR1 MNHEY, CDR2 SMNVEV (reference sequence). The CDR3 region has the DNA TGTGCCAGCAGCATCTTGGGGGGTGGTGCCACTGAAGCTTTCTTT. It encodes CASSILGGGATEAFF.

This clone was recorded only once. This chain uses TRBV5-6 with TRBJ2-5, with D possibly matching TRBD1 (7 bases). This CDR3 is built from 15 residues. Per the germline V gene, CDR1 is SGHDT and CDR2 is YYEEEE. Trimming removed 0 bases from V and 9 bases from J, with 18 bases in between. The CDR3, as DNA: TGTGCCAGCAGCTTGGGCCAGGGGGGAGTTGGGGCCCAGTACTTC. This gives the protein CASSLGQGGVGAQYF.

The chain combines TRBV12-2 with TRBJ2-5; TRBD2, the table's D call, was not compared with the DNA. TRBV12-2 represents a pseudogene. The CDR3 is 21 amino acids. The CDR3 DNA follows: TGTGCAAGTCGCTTAGATCTGACTAGTTCGCCGTCGGCTTCCAACCAAGAGACCCAGTACTTC. This translates into CASRLDLTSSPSASNQETQYF.

As concerns this clone: Because the CDR3's place on the DNA is in doubt, the DNA is left out and the CDR3 is given as listed by TCRdb. The CDR3 region is CASSTSTGTIYGYTF. The rearrangement joins TRBV6-5 to TRBJ1-2; TRBD1 was called by the table and not checked on the DNA. Germline V gene sequence: CDR1 MNHEY, CDR2 SVGAGI. The CDR3 length equals 15 residues, ends included.

This rearrangement joins TRBV30 to TRBJ1-2; the D is unclear. Germline CDR1 is GTSNPN and CDR2 is SVGIG (reference sequence). Trimming removed 4 bases from V and 6 bases from J, with 12 bases in between. The CDR3 consists of 12 residues. CDR3 in DNA: TGTGCCTGGACCCGCGGGCAGGATGGCTACACCTTC. Translating gives CAWTRGQDGYTF.

This chain uses TRBV19 with TRBJ1-1; no reliable D call. Per germline, CDR1 LNHDA and CDR2 SQIVND (reference sequence). Trimming shortened V by 7 bases and J by 4 bases, and 7 bases separated the two germline ends. The CDR3 sequence is 11 residues long. CDR3 in DNA: TGTGCCAGTACCCTCCGCACTGAAGCTTTCTTT. This gives the protein CASTLRTEAFF.

This chain uses TRBV4-3 with TRBJ2-3; 8 bases match TRBD2. Germline assignment: CDR1 LGHNA and CDR2 YSLEER. Trimming removed 0 bases from V and 5 bases from J; junction bases left unmatched: 7. The CDR3 has 16 residues. The CDR3 is CASSQDLGGGRDTQYF. In DNA, the CDR3 is TGCGCCAGCAGCCAAGACCTCGGGGGGGGGAGAGATACGCAGTATTTT.

The chain links TRBV7-9 to TRBJ1-4, with 9 bases lining up with TRBD1. Germline assignment: CDR1 SEHNR and CDR2 FQNEAQ (reference sequence). V shed 5 bases and J 4 bases; nucleotides not matched to a gene: 2. This CDR3 comprises 14 residues. Here the CDR3 DNA reads TGTGCCAGCAGCCGGACAGGGGATAATGAAAAACTGTTTTTT. Translating gives CASSRTGDNEKLFF.

In DNA, the CDR3 is TGTGCCAGCAGTCCTTCGGGCCTAGCGGGAGGGCTCCTGGGGCAGTTCTTC. Translating gives CASSPSGLAGGLLGQFF. The chain carries TRBV28 and TRBJ2-1, with 12 bases lining up with TRBD2. Unmatched junction bases numbered 17, after V lost 5 bases and J lost 12 bases. From germline, CDR1 is MDHEN and CDR2 SYDVKM. This CDR3 region has 17 residues.

The rearrangement links TRBV6-6 to TRBJ2-7; D ambiguous. The ends were cut back, 2 bases at V and 7 bases at J, with 15 bases in the middle. The germline gives CDR1 MNHNY, CDR2 SVGAGI (reference sequence). The CDR3 covers 14 residues. This CDR3 is CASSYGGPQIEQYF. The CDR3 region has the DNA TGTGCCAGCAGTTACGGTGGTCCACAGATAGAGCAGTACTTC.